This record looks at one TCR beta chain sequence and its context. Assay: immunoSEQ multiplex PCR; the TCRdb copy retains only in-frame clones and omits some. The repertoire holds tens of thousands of clones, almost 95% seen once, with 0.75% to 1% in the top ten. Trimming stripped 2 bases from V and 1 base from J, with 32 bases between. CDR3 size: 22 residues. In germline, CDR1 is LGHNT, CDR2 FRNRAP. The data are from a study of T cell changes during pregnancy in multiple sclerosis. This sequence joins TRBV12-5 and TRBJ1-2; D not certain. The material sequenced was peripheral blood, taken after pregnancy. This clonotype was obtained from a female donor with multiple sclerosis, enrolled in a pregnancy study. The CDR3, as DNA: TGTGCTAGTGGTTTGACGACAAGAAGGTCGCAGAAAGGTCTCCCCAATAACTATGGCTACACCTTC. Amino acid sequence: CASGLTTRRSQKGLPNNYGYTF.